Presented here are 12 T cell receptor beta chains from one specimen sequenced in a study of blood T cells in healthy people across ages. For the second PCR, which ran for about 6 to 12 cycles, a sample-barcoded 5' primer and a J-beta primer mix were used. TCRdb processed the 5' RACE reads anew with MiXCR; each CDR3 protein has one entry. Of 450,000 to 650,000 distinct CDR3 sequences in the sample, 20% to 30% were seen once. Separately, the same data were catalogued under a study of T cells of mothers and their children.

Sequenced: blood. These receptors came from a boy between 10 and 17 years old in good health.

Concerning this clonotype: At one end, the junction sequence differs from germline, possibly due to a read error. The chain couples TRBV28 to TRBJ1-4, with 9 nucleotides matching TRBD1. This CDR3 is built from 14 residues. Germline V gene sequence: CDR1 MDHEN, CDR2 SYDVKM. In nucleotides, the CDR3 is TGCGCCAGCATCCCGGACAGGGGACTCGAAAAACTGTTTTTT. Its protein is CASIPDRGLEKLFF.

This chain uses TRBV11-3 with TRBJ2-5, with TRBD2 identical over 8 bases. Germline V gene lookup returns CDR1 SGHNT and CDR2 YENEEA. Trimming at V came to 5 bases and at J to 5 bases, leaving 10 bases not matched to a gene. The CDR3 length is 15 residues. The CDR3 sequence is CASSPSGSHRETQYF. Written as DNA, the CDR3 is TGTGCCAGCAGCCCTAGCGGGTCCCACCGGGAGACCCAGTACTTC.

The table lists this clonotype with a few counts. At one of its ends the junction is not consistent with the germline gene, which may arise from a read error. This chain uses TRBV29-1 with TRBJ2-7; no reliable D call. Germline CDR1 reads SQVTM; CDR2 reads ANQGSEA. The CDR3 loop spans 12 amino acids. CDR3 residues: CSAQRDPYGQYF. The CDR3 DNA is TGCAGCGCCCAGCGAGATCCCTACGGGCAGTACTTC.

This clonotype came up once. The chain is built from TRBV7-9 and TRBJ2-1, with D maybe TRBD2 (5 bases). V was cut by 11 bases and J by 0 bases, with 5 bases left in between. CDR1 is SEHNR and CDR2 is FQNEAQ in the germline V gene (reference sequence). The length of the CDR3 is 11 residues. The CDR3 DNA is TGTGCCGGGAGCTCCTACAATGAGCAGTTCTTC. Translating it yields CAGSSYNEQFF. Using reference TRBV7-9 and TRBJ2-1 for the parts outside the CDR3, the full variable domain is DTGVSQNPRHKITKRGQNVTFRCDPISEHNRLYWYRQTLGQGPEFLTYFQNEAQLEKSRLLSDRFSAERPKGSFSTLEIQRTEQGDSAMYLCAGSSYNEQFFGPGTRLTVL.

The V and J genes are TRBV5-1 and TRBJ1-1; D not resolved. The CDR3 runs to 14 residues. Germline V gives CDR1 SGHRS, CDR2 YFSETQ. The V gene lost 2 bases and the J gene lost 1 base, with 9 bases spanning the gap. In DNA, the CDR3 is TGCGCCAGCAGCTTTTCTGAAAGGAACACTGAAGCTTTCTTT. This encodes CASSFSERNTEAFF.

This chain connects TRBV7-9 to TRBJ2-7; 9 positions match TRBD2. The V segment lost 5 bases and the J segment 7 bases; nucleotides outside the gene matches: 12. The CDR3 is 15 amino acids. Germline-derived CDR1 and CDR2 are SEHNR and FQNEAQ (reference sequence). CDR3 in DNA: TGTGCCAGCAGCGAATCTAGCGGGGCTCCTGGGGAGCAGTACTTC. Translated: CASSESSGAPGEQYF.

The rearrangement uses TRBV30 and TRBJ2-7, with D maybe TRBD1 (6 bases). V was pared by 5 bases and J by 1 base, with 15 bases between. The CDR3 is 14 residues long. Germline V lookup: CDR1 GTSNPN, CDR2 SVGIG (reference sequence). CDR3 residues: CAWDGQGRSYEQYF. The CDR3 DNA reads TGTGCCTGGGATGGGCAGGGGAGATCCTACGAGCAGTACTTC.

Only a few counts were recorded for this clonotype. CDR3 sequence: CSARVTGDLNIQYF. The CDR3 DNA sequence: TGCAGTGCTAGAGTCACGGGGGACTTAAACATTCAGTACTTC. The J gene is TRBJ2-4, the V gene TRBV20-1, with D possibly TRBD2 on 6 matching bases. The CDR3 is made up of 14 amino acids. Trimming took 1 base from V and 6 from J, leaving 13 bases between them. The germline gives CDR1 DFQATT, CDR2 SNEGSKA (reference sequence).

There are a few counts of this clonotype. V gene TRBV7-8 combines with J gene TRBJ2-7; D unresolved. This CDR3 spans 12 amino acids. The germline V gene encodes CDR1 SGHVS and CDR2 FQNEAQ. The V end was cut by 5 bases, the J end by 6 bases, with 11 bases between. As DNA, the CDR3 is TGTGCCAGCAGCGCCCGATACACCGAGCAGTACTTC. This translates into CASSARYTEQYF. The full variable domain, rest sourced from reference TRBV7-8 and TRBJ2-7, is GAGVSQSPRYKVAKRGQDVALRCDPISGHVSLFWYQQALGQGPEFLTYFQNEAQLDKSGLPSDRFFAERPEGSVSTLKIQRTQQEDSAVYLCASSARYTEQYFGPGTRLTVT.

This clonotype was seen a few times. At one end, the junction sequence differs from germline, possibly due to a read error. The V and J genes are TRBV2 and TRBJ2-1, with TRBD2 identical over 13 bases. Per germline, CDR1 SNHLY and CDR2 FYNNEI. The CDR3 consists of 17 residues. The CDR3 DNA follows: TGTGCCAGCACTGAAACGGGACTAGCGGGGATTAACAATGAGCAGTTCTTC. It specifies CASTETGLAGINNEQFF.

This CDR3 is CASSQDRVTADGYTF. In DNA form, the CDR3 reads TGCGCCAGCAGCCAAGATAGGGTCACGGCGGATGGCTACACCTTC. J is TRBJ1-2 and V is TRBV4-3; D remains unclear. The CDR3 is 15 residues long. Germline CDR1 LGHNA, CDR2 YSLEER. The V end was cut by 0 bases, the J end by 6 bases, with 14 bases between.

This chain joins TRBV4-2 and TRBJ1-1; no clear D gene. Germline lookup yields CDR1 LGHNA and CDR2 YNFKEQ. CDR3 length equals 14 residues. The germline V and J ends were trimmed by 1 base and 5 bases, with 11 bases remaining between them. The CDR3 sequence: CASSQGTVITEAFF. CDR3 bases: TGTGCCAGCAGCCAAGGTACGGTAATAACTGAAGCTTTCTTT.